This T cell receptor beta chain was observed in a study of blood T cell repertoires in COVID-19. About the research overall: Sites in the United States, Italy and Spain provided acute and convalescent COVID-19 samples. PBMCs, B-cell-depleted T cells, or T cells provided the cDNA or gDNA that made up the material.

Source study methods: Amplifying reference gene primers gave estimates of nucleated cell counts. Sequencing used immunoSEQ multiplex PCR; TCRdb keeps in-frame clones, though not all of them. The V and J calls and clone size are taken from that table; D and trimming were inferred from the DNA. This sample has about 200,000 clones, with around 80% found just once. The sequencing sample was made of peripheral blood. This receptor was identified in a human donor in a cohort sampled during active COVID-19.

CDR3 residues: CASSPQRINTYEQYF. The CDR3 DNA reads TGTGCCAGCAGCCCGCAGAGGATAAATACCTACGAGCAGTACTTC. The gene calls are TRBV7-8 and TRBJ2-7, with D unresolved. This CDR3 contains 15 residues. V dropped 5 bases and J dropped 2 bases, with 16 bases sitting between them. Germline-derived CDR1 and CDR2 are SGHVS and FQNEAQ.